This TCR beta chain came from a study of blood T cell repertoires in COVID-19. The germline V gene encodes CDR1 SGHRS and CDR2 YFSETQ. J lost 1 base, V lost 4 bases, and 4 bases had no gene match. This CDR3 comprises 15 residues. Methods used by the authors: Researchers report that nucleated cell counts were estimated from reference gene primer amplification. The assay was immunoSEQ multiplex PCR, and TCRdb's table has in-frame clones only and misses some. D and trimming were read from the DNA, whereas the V and J calls and clone size are those reported in that table. The sample has over 110,000 clones; 65% to 85% are singletons.

This sequence originates from a woman aged 55-69 years with acute or convalescent COVID-19. Sequenced: peripheral blood. The chain links TRBV5-1 to TRBJ1-5, with 8 bases fitting TRBD1. The CDR3 protein is CASSPQGASNQPQHF. For the CDR3, the DNA is TGCGCCAGCAGCCCCCAGGGGGCGAGCAATCAGCCCCAGCATTTT.